This T cell receptor beta chain was identified in a study of shared clonotypes between healthy human individuals. Concerning this clone itself: Other DNA sequences of this sample code for an identical CDR3.

Trimming took off 4 bases at V and 4 bases at J, with 2 bases between the two ends. Germline V gene sequence: CDR1 SNHLY, CDR2 FYNNEI. This CDR3 comprises 11 residues. Assay runs were performed at deep level. The data were produced by immunoSEQ multiplex PCR, yet TCRdb's version contains in-frame clones alone and is incomplete. The sample includes about 980,000 clones, approximately 80% of them seen just once. The sequence was collected from a man aged 18 to 29 in good health. The J gene is TRBJ2-1, the V gene TRBV2; unclear D gene. The source material was memory CD4+ T cells sorted from blood. Specified subset: CD45RA-negative fraction. The CDR3: CASSAYNEQFF. The CDR3 DNA reads as TGTGCCAGCAGTGCTTACAATGAGCAGTTCTTC. Based on the CDR3 plus reference TRBV2 and TRBJ2-1, the full variable domain is EPEVTQTPSHQVTQMGQEVILRCVPISNHLYFYWYRQILGQKVEFLVSFYNNEISEKSEIFDDQFSVERPDGSNFTLKIRSTKLEDSAMYFCASSAYNEQFFGPGTRLTVL.